The entry that follows covers one T cell receptor (beta chain) sequence. Antigen specificity is unknown. The data belong to a study of T cell responses to AZD1222 COVID-19 vaccine. The protocol was immunoSEQ multiplex PCR, while the TCRdb copy is restricted to in-frame clones and leaves out a portion. This sample has some 150,000 clones, with around 90% found just once. Broader study findings: Spike was spanned by vaccine-associated CD4 TCRs, with dominance at 160-218 and 743-854.

V lost 5 bases and J lost 2, with 13 bases in between. This CDR3 comprises 14 residues. Per germline, CDR1 SGHVS and CDR2 FQNEAQ. The sample consisted of peripheral blood, taken on day 0 of AZD1222 vaccination. This receptor was taken from an adult in good health. This chain links TRBV7-8 with TRBJ2-7; D is unresolved. The CDR3 region has the DNA TGTGCCAGCAGCCGAGCCGGATGGGCCTACGAGCAGTACTTC. This sequence encodes CASSRAGWAYEQYF.